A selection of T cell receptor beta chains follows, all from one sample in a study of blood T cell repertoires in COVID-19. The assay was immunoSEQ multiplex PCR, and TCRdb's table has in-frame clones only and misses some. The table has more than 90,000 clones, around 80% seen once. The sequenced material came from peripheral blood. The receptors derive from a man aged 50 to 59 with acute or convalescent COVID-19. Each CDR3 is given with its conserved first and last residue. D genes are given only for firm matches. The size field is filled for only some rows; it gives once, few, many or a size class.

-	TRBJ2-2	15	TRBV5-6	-	CASSFTGLSVGELFF	TGTGCCAGCAGCTTTACCGGTCTGTCGGTCGGGGAGCTGTTTTTT
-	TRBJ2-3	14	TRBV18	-	CATKPGTRGDTQYF	TGTGCCACCAAACCGGGGACCAGGGGAGATACGCAGTATTTT
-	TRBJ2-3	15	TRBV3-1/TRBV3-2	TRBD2	CASSLTSGAADTQYF	TGTGCCAGCAGCCTGACTAGCGGGGCGGCGGATACGCAGTATTTT
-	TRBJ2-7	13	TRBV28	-	CASRDRFRTEQYF	TGTGCCAGCAGAGACAGGTTTCGGACCGAGCAGTACTTC
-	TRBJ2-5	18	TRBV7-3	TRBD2	CASSSMGTSGGRQETQYF	TGTGCCAGCAGCTCCATGGGGACTAGCGGGGGGCGCCAAGAGACCCAGTACTTC
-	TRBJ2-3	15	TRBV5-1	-	CASSPKGVGTDTQYF	TGCGCCAGCAGCCCCAAGGGAGTTGGCACAGATACGCAGTATTTT
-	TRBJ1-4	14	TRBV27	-	CASSVDRLGEKLFF	TGTGCCAGCAGTGTAGACAGGCTGGGTGAAAAACTGTTTTTT
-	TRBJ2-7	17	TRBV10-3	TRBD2	CAISAGLAGGPGGEQYF	TGTGCCATCAGTGCCGGACTAGCGGGAGGGCCGGGGGGCGAGCAGTACTTC
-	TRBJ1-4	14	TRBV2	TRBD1	CASNGQGLNEKLFF	TGTGCCAGCAACGGACAGGGCCTTAATGAAAAACTGTTTTTT
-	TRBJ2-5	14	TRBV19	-	CASRAVGGKETQYF	TGTGCCAGTAGAGCGGTGGGGGGAAAAGAGACCCAGTACTTC
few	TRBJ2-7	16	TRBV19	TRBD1	CASSILTGTGAAEQYF	TGTGCCAGTAGTATCCTAACCGGGACAGGGGCGGCCGAGCAGTACTTC
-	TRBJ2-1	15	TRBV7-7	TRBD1	CASSLGTGIGNEQFF	TGTGCCAGCAGCTTAGGGACAGGGATAGGCAATGAGCAGTTCTTC
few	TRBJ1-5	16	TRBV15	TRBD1	CATSRPGTGEYQPQHF	TGTGCCACCAGCAGGCCAGGGACAGGGGAATATCAGCCCCAGCATTTT
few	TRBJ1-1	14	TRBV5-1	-	CASSFDSVNTEAFF	TGCGCCAGCAGCTTCGACAGTGTGAACACTGAAGCTTTCTTT
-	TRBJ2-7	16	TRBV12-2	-	CASRARIWTGHYEQYF	TGTGCAAGTCGCGCGAGGATATGGACAGGGCACTACGAGCAGTACTTC
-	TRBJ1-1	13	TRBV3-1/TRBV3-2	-	CASSQGGRTEAFF	TGTGCCAGCAGCCAAGGAGGTCGCACTGAAGCTTTCTTT
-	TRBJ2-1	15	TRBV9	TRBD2	CASSVVAGGYNEQFF	TGTGCCAGCAGCGTAGTAGCGGGGGGTTACAATGAGCAGTTCTTC
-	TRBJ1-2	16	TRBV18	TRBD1	CASSPPYDRGVYGYTF	TGTGCCAGCTCACCACCTTACGACAGGGGAGTCTATGGCTACACCTTC
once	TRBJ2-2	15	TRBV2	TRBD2	CASSSAGGGTGELFF	TGTGCCAGCAGTTCAGCGGGGGGAGGCACCGGGGAGCTGTTTTTT
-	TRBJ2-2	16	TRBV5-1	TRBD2	CASSPPLAGDTGELFF	TGCGCCAGCAGCCCCCCCCTAGCGGGAGACACCGGGGAGCTGTTTTTT
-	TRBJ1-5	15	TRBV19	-	CASRDSGKYTQPQHF	TGTGCCAGTAGAGACTCAGGGAAGTATACTCAGCCCCAGCATTTT
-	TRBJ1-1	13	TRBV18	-	CASSPGGNTEAFF	TGTGCCAGCTCACCAGGCGGGAACACTGAAGCTTTCTTT